This TCR beta chain was identified during a study of CXCR4 blockade with PD-1 therapy in pancreatic cancer (dated by TCRdb to the late 2010s). Regarding the complete study: The study combined multiplex immunohistochemistry and TCRbeta immunosequencing of resected pancreatic ductal adenocarcinoma with ex vivo slice culture testing PD-1 and CXCR4 blockade. Two geographically distinct regions were TCR-sequenced from each of 6 tumors to assess intratumoral heterogeneity. The paper's findings and limits, for the study overall: A strong correlation was found between amino acid clone frequency and the number of distinct nucleotide rearrangements encoding each amino acid clone, suggesting convergent selection by common tumor antigens. Because only TCRbeta chains were sequenced, true antigen-specificity overlap of convergent dominant clones was left unconfirmed pending paired alpha-beta single-cell sequencing. Clonal expansion was observed in tumors, with a mean productive clonality of around 0.13 compared with over 0.045 in healthy blood, but no correlation between clonality and survival was found.

This clone was seen a handful of times. Its antigen is currently not known. Nothing much larger sits one base from this clone, and base qualities are not available. The patients who supplied the archived tumor blocks had received no neoadjuvant therapy before resection. The preserved-tissue arm of the study used 30 to 35 surgical resection samples from about two dozen previously untreated pancreatic ductal adenocarcinoma patients. For the resection arm, ten 5-micron curls of FFPE tumor adjacent to the multiplex immunohistochemistry slide were used for DNA extraction. V loses 2 bases of germline sequence and J loses 8 bases, and the interval between the two ends is 9 bases. The CDR3, cysteine through phenylalanine, is 11 amino acids long. CDR3 DNA only is kept here, 33 bases in frame from base 1. Looking up the germline V gene (reference sequence) yields CDR1 GTSNPN and CDR2 SVGIG. The immunoSEQ Assay at Adaptive Biotechnologies was used to immunosequence TCRbeta CDR3 regions from the extracted DNA. The original pipeline was this. To measure the absolute abundance of each unique TCRbeta CDR3, the sequences were collapsed and filtered. Clonality, calculated using only productive in-frame rearrangements, was defined as 1 minus Pielou's evenness. For regional overlap, the top 100 nucleotide rearrangements were followed across paired samples, and the Morisita index was used to compare paired samples against unrelated samples. The immunoSEQ Rearrangement Details tool was used to assess whether nucleotide rearrangements converged onto identical amino acid sequences. Here the immuneACCESS table is served through TCRdb, limited to in-frame sequences with V and J called. Missing clones are a known gap in these copies; in checked studies unresolved V genes cover under half, and the rest lacks a known reason. The V and J calls and clone size come from that table; D and trimming were worked out from the DNA. Within this sample are roughly 2,500 clones, with approximately 37% of them counted one time only. Of the sample, over 12% falls within the top ten clones.

This sequence was found in a human donor with pancreatic ductal adenocarcinoma. The sample comprised tumor tissue. The chain uses TRBV30 and TRBJ1-2; the D gene remains uncertain. The CDR3 sequence is CAWSRLEGYTF. The nucleotide sequence is TGTGCCTGGAGTAGATTAGAGGGCTACACCTTC.